These 22 T cell receptor beta chains came from one sample sequenced in a study of shared clonotypes between healthy human individuals (dated by TCRdb to between 2020 and 2021). Library method: the immunoSEQ multiplex PCR assay. Entries here come from immuneACCESS through TCRdb and include only in-frame sequences with V and J called. Some clones fail to appear in such tables; in the studies checked, an unresolved V gene covers under half of the shortfall, and the cause of the remainder is unknown. The sample profile shows more than 2,000,000 clones; over 85% of them were found once. Over 0.12% of the sample comes from the top ten. The sample taken for sequencing was naive CD4+ T cells sorted from blood. The cell subset or site tag for this specimen amounts to: CD45RA+ positively selected. The receptors here all came from a man in his late teens or twenties in good health.

This chain joins TRBV6-1 and TRBJ1-2, with D hard to call. V was shortened by 7 bases and J by 7 bases, with 16 bases between the two germline ends. CDR1 is MNHNS, CDR2 SASEGT, per germline. CDR3 length: 13 residues. CDR3 nucleotide sequence: TGTGCCAGCAACCGAGTCTATCGGGCTGGCTACACCTTC. Translating gives CASNRVYRAGYTF.

The chain is built from TRBV10-3 and TRBJ2-7; TRBD2 agrees at 8 bases. V lost 2 bases, J lost 6 bases, and 12 bases stayed unmatched. The CDR3 is 16 amino acids. Per the germline V gene, CDR1 is ENHRY and CDR2 is SYGVKD. The CDR3 reads CAISEQPAGVSGEQYF. In nucleotides, the CDR3 is TGTGCCATCAGTGAGCAGCCAGCGGGGGTCTCTGGCGAGCAGTACTTC.

The chain couples TRBV2 to TRBJ2-1, with 12 nucleotides matching TRBD2. The CDR3 covers 14 residues. Germline CDR1 reads SNHLY; CDR2 reads FYNNEI. Losses at the gene ends were 5 bases for V and 6 bases for J; bases not matched to a gene: 2. The CDR3 here is CASSLAGGPNEQFF. CDR3 DNA sequence: TGTGCCAGCAGTCTAGCGGGGGGGCCCAATGAGCAGTTCTTC.

The V call is TRBV5-1, the J call TRBJ2-7; 9 bases are a match to TRBD1. V shed 3 bases, J shed 3 bases, and the junction held 7 bases outside the gene matches. Germline V lookup: CDR1 SGHRS, CDR2 YFSETQ. The CDR3 consists of 15 residues. DNA of the CDR3: TGCGCCAGCAGCTCTGCCGGGACAGGGAGCTACGAGCAGTACTTC. Its protein product is CASSSAGTGSYEQYF. Full variable domain (outside the CDR3, taken from reference TRBV5-1 and TRBJ2-7): KAGVTQTPRYLIKTRGQQVTLSCSPISGHRSVSWYQQTPGQGLQFLFEYFSETQRNKGNFPGRFSGRQFSNSRSEMNVSTLELGDSALYLCASSSAGTGSYEQYFGPGTRLTVT.

The rearrangement joins TRBV7-9 to TRBJ1-4; 7 nucleotides line up with TRBD1. Germline V gives CDR1 SEHNR, CDR2 FQNEAQ (reference sequence). The CDR3 loop spans 16 amino acids. Trimming at V came to 7 bases and at J to 0 bases, leaving 8 bases not matched to a gene. Written as DNA, the CDR3 is TGTGCCAGCACCACGGGGACAGCTACAACTAATGAAAAACTGTTTTTT. The encoded protein is CASTTGTATTNEKLFF.

This chain connects TRBV10-3 to TRBJ2-7; the match to TRBD2 covers 9 bases. Germline CDR1 and CDR2: ENHRY and SYGVKD. Unmatched junction bases numbered 5, after V lost 10 bases and J lost 1 base. This CDR3 spans 13 amino acids. CDR3: CASSGSVSYEQYF. The CDR3 DNA reads as TGTGCCAGTAGCGGGAGCGTTTCCTACGAGCAGTACTTC.

The genes are TRBV28 and TRBJ1-2; D may be TRBD1 (5 bases). Trimming stripped 7 bases from V and 5 bases from J, with 14 bases between. Germline V gene lookup returns CDR1 MDHEN and CDR2 SYDVKM. The CDR3 length is 13 residues. CDR3 protein: CASTRRGAYGYTF. For the CDR3, the DNA is TGTGCCAGCACTCGACGAGGGGCATATGGCTACACCTTC.

Worth noting for this clone: The sample has other DNA sequences that encode this CDR3 too. The chain's CDR3 is CASSKQGIGYGYTF. CDR3 sequence (DNA): TGTGCCAGCAGTAAACAGGGGATTGGCTATGGCTACACCTTC. The chain recombines TRBV27 with TRBJ1-2, with TRBD1 matching over 7 bases. CDR3 length: 14 residues. V lost 5 bases, J lost 4 bases, and 7 bases stayed unmatched. Germline CDR1 reads MNHEY; CDR2 reads SMNVEV (reference sequence).

V usage is TRBV5-6 and J usage is TRBJ1-3, with D maybe TRBD1 (6 bases). V lost 1 base and J lost 3, with 11 bases in between. From germline, CDR1 is SGHDT and CDR2 YYEEEE. The CDR3 is made up of 15 amino acids. As DNA, the CDR3 is TGTGCCAGCAGCTTGCTGTCAGGGGATGGAAACACCATATATTTT. It codes for CASSLLSGDGNTIYF. The full variable domain, in which reference TRBV5-6 and TRBJ1-3 provide the parts outside the CDR3, is DAGVTQSPTHLIKTRGQQVTLRCSPKSGHDTVSWYQQALGQGPQFIFQYYEEEERQRGNFPDRFSGHQFPNYSSELNVNALLLGDSALYLCASSLLSGDGNTIYFGEGSWLTVV.

There are a few counts of this clone. The chain has TRBV19 and TRBJ2-7; perhaps TRBD1 as D (5 bases). The CDR3 runs 13 residues. The germline V gene encodes CDR1 LNHDA and CDR2 SQIVND (reference sequence). V was clipped by 1 base and J by 7 bases, with 11 bases between them. The CDR3 region is CASSIVTGGEQYF. The DNA of the CDR3 is TGTGCCAGTAGTATAGTCACAGGCGGAGAGCAGTACTTC. Based on the CDR3 plus reference TRBV19 and TRBJ2-7, the full variable domain is DGGITQSPKYLFRKEGQNVTLSCEQNLNHDAMYWYRQDPGQGLRLIYYSQIVNDFQKGDIAEGYSVSREKKESFPLTVTSAQKNPTAFYLCASSIVTGGEQYFGPGTRLTVT.

This rearrangement joins TRBV5-8 to TRBJ1-2; D gene ambiguous. The V end lost 5 bases, the J end lost 4 bases, and 9 bases lay between the germline ends. In germline, CDR1 is SGHTS, CDR2 YDEGEE. The CDR3 has 12 amino acids. The CDR3 spells CASSGSSYGYTF. The CDR3 nucleotides read TGTGCCAGCAGTGGCAGTTCCTATGGCTACACCTTC.

This clone was seen a handful of times. Other DNA sequences in this specimen translate into the identical CDR3. The chain employs TRBV7-3 and TRBJ1-1; perhaps TRBD1 as D (5 bases). Germline V gives CDR1 SGHTA, CDR2 FQGTGA. V lost 3 bases, J lost 2 bases, and 7 bases lay in between. The CDR3 runs to 13 residues. The CDR3 nucleotides read TGTGCCAGCAGCTTTGGGGCTAACACTGAAGCTTTCTTT. Translated, it gives CASSFGANTEAFF. The full variable domain, its missing parts supplied by reference TRBV7-3 and TRBJ1-1, is GAGVSQTPSNKVTEKGKYVELRCDPISGHTALYWYRQSLGQGPEFLIYFQGTGAADDSGLPNDRFFAVRPEGSVSTLKIQRTERGDSAVYLCASSFGANTEAFFGQGTRLTVV.

The rearrangement uses TRBV9 and TRBJ2-5; perhaps TRBD2 as D (6 bases). V shed 0 bases and J shed 4 bases, with 16 bases lying between them. Germline-derived CDR1 and CDR2 are SGDLS and YYNGEE. The CDR3 is 16 amino acids. CDR3 sequence: CASSVGRGGTAETQYF. CDR3 in DNA: TGTGCCAGCAGCGTAGGGAGGGGCGGGACGGCAGAGACCCAGTACTTC. The variable domain in full, with the rest retrieved from reference TRBV9 and TRBJ2-5, is DSGVTQTPKHLITATGQRVTLRCSPRSGDLSVYWYQQSLDQGLQFLIQYYNGEERAKGNILERFSAQQFPDLHSELNLSSLELGDSALYFCASSVGRGGTAETQYFGPGTRLLVL.

This clone was observed a few times. The gene calls are TRBV28 and TRBJ1-1; possibly TRBD1 for D (5 bases). CDR3 length: 14 residues. V was pared by 6 bases and J by 8 bases, with 19 bases between. Germline V gene data show CDR1 as MDHEN and CDR2 as SYDVKM. CDR3 sequence: CASSPLTAYAEAFF. CDR3 in DNA: TGTGCCAGCAGCCCGCTGACAGCCTATGCCGAAGCTTTCTTT.

V usage is TRBV25-1 and J usage is TRBJ1-6; 7 nucleotides align to TRBD1. Looked up from germline, CDR1 is MGHDK and CDR2 is SYGVNS. V lost 6 bases and J lost 7; bases outside the gene matches: 9. This CDR3 has 15 residues. CDR3 in amino acids: CASSDSTGNNSPLHF. The CDR3 coding sequence is TGTGCCAGCAGCGATTCGACAGGGAACAATTCACCCCTCCACTTT.

This clone was detected a few times. DNA for the CDR3: TGCAGTCTCCGGGACGTTGAAGCTTTCTTT. Translation gives CSLRDVEAFF. The chain couples TRBV20-1 to TRBJ1-1, with D possibly being TRBD1 (5 bases). The germline V gene encodes CDR1 DFQATT and CDR2 SNEGSKA (reference sequence). Trimming removed 8 bases at V and 7 bases at J, with 11 bases between. The CDR3 is 10 residues long.

A word on this clone: The same CDR3 can be traced to other DNA sequences in this sample. V gene TRBV7-2 combines with J gene TRBJ2-7, with TRBD1 identical over 8 bases. V shed 3 bases and J 6 bases; nucleotides not matched to a gene: 4. The germline V gene encodes CDR1 SGHTA and CDR2 FQGNSA. CDR3 length: 13 amino acids. CDR3 amino acids: CASSLRTGSEQYF. The CDR3 DNA is TGTGCCAGCAGCTTGAGGACAGGGTCCGAGCAGTACTTC.

This sequence joins TRBV7-8 and TRBJ2-1, with D possibly matching TRBD2 (6 bases). Germline V lookup: CDR1 SGHVS, CDR2 FQNEAQ. The CDR3 length is 18 residues. Trimming took off 2 bases at V and 3 bases at J, with 20 bases between the two ends. The CDR3 here is CASSLPGLGTLLYNEQFF. DNA for the CDR3: TGTGCCAGCAGCTTACCGGGTCTCGGGACTCTCCTCTACAATGAGCAGTTCTTC.

CDR3 bases: TGTGCCAGCAGCACGGACACAAACTCTGGAAACACCATATATTTT. This encodes CASSTDTNSGNTIYF. The gene calls are TRBV5-4 and TRBJ1-3, with a weak D call TRBD1 (5 bases). The germline V and J ends were trimmed by 4 bases and 0 bases, with 11 bases remaining between them. CDR3 length: 15 amino acids. In germline, CDR1 is SGHNT, CDR2 YYREEE (reference sequence).

The chain uses TRBV5-6 and TRBJ2-5; D tentatively reads TRBD1 or TRBD2 (5 bases each). V lost 0 bases to trimming and J lost 5 bases, with 11 bases between them. Germline V lookup: CDR1 SGHDT, CDR2 YYEEEE. CDR3 size: 14 residues. The CDR3 region has the DNA TGTGCCAGCAGCTTGGGAGGGGTAACGGAGACCCAGTACTTC. It is translated as CASSLGGVTETQYF.

Worth noting for this clone: Additional DNA sequences in this sample encode the identical CDR3. The chain uses TRBV10-3 and TRBJ2-5, with TRBD1 matching 7 bases. The germline CDR1 and CDR2 sequences are ENHRY and SYGVKD. The CDR3 spans 12 residues. With V trimmed by 9 bases and J by 2 bases, 3 bases remained unmatched. The CDR3 loop is CAIRGQQETQYF. CDR3 nucleotides: TGTGCCATTCGGGGACAGCAAGAGACCCAGTACTTC.

V is TRBV11-3 and J is TRBJ2-1; tentative D call: TRBD1 (5 bases). Trimming pared 6 bases from V and 6 bases from J, leaving 12 bases between. The CDR3 extends over 13 amino acids. Germline V gene lookup returns CDR1 SGHNT and CDR2 YENEEA. The CDR3 reads CASSKTEANEQFF. The DNA for the CDR3 is TGTGCCAGCAGTAAGACAGAGGCCAATGAGCAGTTCTTC. The full variable domain, in which reference TRBV11-3 and TRBJ2-1 provide the parts outside the CDR3, is EAGVVQSPRYKIIEKKQPVAFWCNPISGHNTLYWYLQNLGQGPELLIRYENEEAVDDSQLPKDRFSAERLKGVDSTLKIQPAELGDSAVYLCASSKTEANEQFFGPGTRLTVL.